Presented here are 22 T cell receptor beta chains from one specimen sequenced in a study of cytomegalovirus exposure and HLA in healthy donors. Clones were read by immunoSEQ multiplex PCR, and TCRdb kept only the in-frame ones, dropping some. Found here are some 210,000 clones, roughly 83% of them singletons; the top ten hold less than 7%. Sequenced: PBMCs. The source is a woman aged 18-29 years in good health and CMV-seronegative.

The chain carries TRBV7-2 and TRBJ1-5; no clear D gene. Deletions cut 5 bases from V and 3 bases from J, with 5 bases between. The length of the CDR3 is 12 residues. Germline-derived CDR1 and CDR2 are SGHTA and FQGNSA. The CDR3 nucleotides are TGTGCCAGCAGCCCGGCCAATCAGCCCCAGCATTTT. Its translation is CASSPANQPQHF. Full variable domain (missing parts from reference TRBV7-2 and TRBJ1-5): GAGVSQSPSNKVTEKGKDVELRCDPISGHTALYWYRQSLGQGLEFLIYFQGNSAPDKSGLPSDRFSAERTGGSVSTLTIQRTQQEDSAVYLCASSPANQPQHFGDGTRLSIL.

The CDR3 sequence: CASSLVGGSHNEQFF. For the CDR3, the DNA is TGTGCCAGCAGCTTAGTCGGCGGTTCTCACAATGAGCAGTTCTTC. The chain couples TRBV11-2 to TRBJ2-1; unclear D gene. Germline V CDR1 and CDR2: SGHAT, FQNNGV. The ends were cut back, 1 base at V and 5 bases at J, with 12 bases in the middle. CDR3 length: 15 amino acids.

This rearrangement joins TRBV21-1 to TRBJ2-7; the D segment call TRBD2 is taken from the table without a DNA check. TRBV21-1 is flagged as a pseudogene. This CDR3 spans 16 amino acids. The CDR3 bases are TGTGCCAGCAGCAAATTCGCTAAACCCTATAACTACGAGCAGTACTTC. This gives the protein CASSKFAKPYNYEQYF.

The chain links TRBV7-2 to TRBJ2-1, with TRBD2 matching over 13 bases. The germline CDR1 and CDR2 sequences are SGHTA and FQGNSA. This CDR3 is 16 amino acids long. The V and J ends lost 1 base and 6 bases, in that order; junction bases with no gene match: 3. CDR3 residues: CASSLGRTSGGNEQFF. The CDR3 bases are TGTGCCAGCAGCTTAGGCAGGACTAGCGGGGGCAATGAGCAGTTCTTC.

This clone has just one count. The CDR3 DNA reads as TGTGCCAGCAGCCCCTCGACTAGCGGGATTGAGACCCAGTACTTC. Protein sequence: CASSPSTSGIETQYF. The V gene is TRBV7-7, the J gene TRBJ2-5, with TRBD2 matching over 11 bases. The CDR3 contains 15 residues. Germline V lookup: CDR1 SSHAT, CDR2 FNYEAQ (reference sequence). With 5 bases clipped from V and 5 bases from J, the junction kept 7 bases outside the gene matches.

This clone was found once. V is TRBV2 and J is TRBJ2-2; TRBD2 matches at 12 bases. CDR1 and CDR2 (germline): SNHLY, FYNNEI. This CDR3 spans 16 amino acids. Trimming cost V 6 bases and J 3 bases; bases outside gene matches: 5. CDR3 loop: CASSAGTSGYTGELFF. CDR3 in DNA: TGTGCCAGCAGCGCCGGGACTAGCGGGTACACCGGGGAGCTGTTTTTT.

The chain employs TRBV20-1 and TRBJ1-1; D remains ambiguous. Per germline, CDR1 DFQATT and CDR2 SNEGSKA (reference sequence). The CDR3 is made up of 11 amino acids. V was clipped by 6 bases and J by 3 bases, with 8 bases between them. CDR3 in amino acids: CSARPYTEAFF. For the CDR3, the DNA is TGCAGTGCCCGACCCTACACTGAAGCTTTCTTT.

The rearrangement joins TRBV5-1 to TRBJ2-7; tentatively, D is TRBD2 (5 bases). Germline assignment: CDR1 SGHRS and CDR2 YFSETQ. Trimming left V 0 bases short and J 4 bases short, with 20 bases between. The CDR3 runs 17 residues. The CDR3 protein is CASSLEGSSGYGYEQYF. In DNA, the CDR3 is TGCGCCAGCAGCTTGGAAGGGAGCTCCGGGTACGGATACGAGCAGTACTTC. Full variable domain (rest looked up from reference TRBV5-1 and TRBJ2-7): KAGVTQTPRYLIKTRGQQVTLSCSPISGHRSVSWYQQTPGQGLQFLFEYFSETQRNKGNFPGRFSGRQFSNSRSEMNVSTLELGDSALYLCASSLEGSSGYGYEQYFGPGTRLTVT.

The chain employs TRBV2 and TRBJ1-2; D may be TRBD1 (5 bases). Per germline, CDR1 SNHLY and CDR2 FYNNEI. V was trimmed by 6 bases and J by 7 bases, leaving 18 bases between them. This CDR3 has 14 amino acids. CDR3 nucleotide sequence: TGTGCCAGCAGAATAGGTGGGGGACCCCCTGGCTACACCTTC. Its translation is CASRIGGGPPGYTF. Based on the CDR3 plus reference TRBV2 and TRBJ1-2, the full variable domain is EPEVTQTPSHQVTQMGQEVILRCVPISNHLYFYWYRQILGQKVEFLVSFYNNEISEKSEIFDDQFSVERPDGSNFTLKIRSTKLEDSAMYFCASRIGGGPPGYTFGSGTRLTVV.

The chain employs TRBV7-8 and TRBJ1-2; D remains unclear. CDR1 and CDR2 (germline): SGHVS, FQNEAQ. There are 13 residues in the CDR3. V was pared by 6 bases and J by 4 bases, with 12 bases between. The CDR3 spells CASSSDIGYGYTF. CDR3 bases: TGTGCCAGCAGTTCAGACATCGGCTATGGCTACACCTTC.

V is TRBV5-4 and J is TRBJ2-7; D is uncertain. Germline loops: CDR1 SGHNT, CDR2 YYREEE (reference sequence). This CDR3 is built from 14 residues. V lost 4 bases, J lost 5 bases, and 16 bases lay in between. The CDR3 sequence is CASSPPWSLDEQYF. The CDR3 DNA is TGTGCCAGCAGCCCACCCTGGAGTCTGGACGAGCAGTACTTC.

This sequence joins TRBV4-1 and TRBJ2-7; TRBD1 agrees at 9 bases. The ends lost 5 bases at V and 2 bases at J; junction bases unmatched: 16. The CDR3 sequence is 18 residues long. CDR1 MGHRA and CDR2 YSYEKL come from the germline V gene. The CDR3 sequence: CASSFQGGSGTGTYEQYF. CDR3 in DNA: TGCGCCAGCAGCTTCCAAGGGGGGTCCGGGACAGGGACCTACGAGCAGTACTTC.

V gene TRBV27 combines with J gene TRBJ1-3, with D perhaps matching TRBD1 (5 bases). Trimming left V 6 bases short and J 0 bases short, with 12 bases between. The length of the CDR3 is 15 residues. CDR1 and CDR2 (germline): MNHEY, SMNVEV (reference sequence). CDR3 in DNA: TGTGCCAGCAGGCCTCAGGGAGGCTCTGGAAACACCATATATTTT. It is translated as CASRPQGGSGNTIYF.

J is TRBJ2-3 and V is TRBV7-6; D perhaps matches TRBD2 (5 bases). The germline V gene has CDR1 SGHVS and CDR2 FNYEAQ. The CDR3 sequence is 13 residues long. V was shortened by 4 bases and J by 4 bases, with 9 bases between the two germline ends. CDR3 nucleotide sequence: TGTGCCAGCAGCTCCGCGCGGGCAGATACGCAGTATTTT. As protein: CASSSARADTQYF.

V usage is TRBV30 and J usage is TRBJ2-1; 8 bases line up with TRBD2. The CDR3 is made up of 14 amino acids. Germline values: CDR1 GTSNPN, CDR2 SVGIG (reference sequence). J was trimmed by 2 bases and V by 3 bases; bases with no gene match: 3. CDR3 DNA sequence: TGTGCCTGGAGCGAACTAGCGGCCTACAATGAGCAGTTCTTC. Translation: CAWSELAAYNEQFF.

The chain recombines TRBV18 with TRBJ1-6, with TRBD1 matching 7 bases. The germline V gene has CDR1 KGHSH and CDR2 LQKENI. This CDR3 contains 14 residues. J lost 7 bases, V lost 3 bases, and 3 bases had no gene match. CDR3 in amino acids: CASSPDRKNSPLHF. Here the CDR3 DNA reads TGTGCCAGCTCACCGGACAGGAAGAATTCACCCCTCCACTTT.

The J gene is TRBJ2-7, the V gene TRBV19; 9 bases are a match to TRBD1. Germline CDR1 is LNHDA and CDR2 is SQIVND (reference sequence). Unmatched junction bases numbered 10, after V lost 7 bases and J lost 6 bases. The length of the CDR3 is 14 residues. In DNA form, the CDR3 reads TGTGCCAGTACTCGGACAGGGGAGGCCTCCGAGCAGTACTTC. This encodes CASTRTGEASEQYF.

This rearrangement joins TRBV6-5 to TRBJ2-6, with 7 bases aligning to TRBD1. The germline V gene has CDR1 MNHEY and CDR2 SVGAGI. The V gene end was trimmed by 5 bases and the J gene end by 2 bases; junction bases not matched to a gene: 3. The CDR3 is 15 residues long. In DNA, the CDR3 is TGTGCCAGCAGTCATGACAGGGCTGGGGCCAACGTCCTGACTTTC. Encoded protein: CASSHDRAGANVLTF.

The V call is TRBV5-1, the J call TRBJ1-2; TRBD1 aligns across 7 bases. CDR1 is SGHRS, CDR2 YFSETQ, per germline. CDR3 length: 15 residues. The ends lost 1 base at V and 2 bases at J; junction bases unmatched: 5. In nucleotides, the CDR3 is TGCGCCAGCAGCTTGCGGCCAGGGGGGAACTATGGCTACACCTTC. Amino acids: CASSLRPGGNYGYTF.

The chain couples TRBV27 to TRBJ2-2, with TRBD1 matching over 10 bases. The trim removed 5 bases at V and 3 bases at J, leaving 9 bases unmatched. Germline V gene sequence: CDR1 MNHEY, CDR2 SMNVEV (reference sequence). This CDR3 region has 17 residues. The CDR3 region is CASSRLATGGDTGELFF. Written as DNA, the CDR3 is TGTGCCAGCAGTCGTTTGGCGACAGGGGGCGACACCGGGGAGCTGTTTTTT.

The rearrangement joins TRBV15 to TRBJ1-2; 9 bases align to TRBD1. Germline V gene lookup returns CDR1 LNHNV and CDR2 YYDKDF (reference sequence). The trim removed 4 bases at V and 2 bases at J, leaving 5 bases unmatched. This CDR3 is built from 15 residues. CDR3 nucleotide sequence: TGTGCCACCAGCAACCCGGGACAGGGAAACTATGGCTACACCTTC. This gives the protein CATSNPGQGNYGYTF.

V usage is TRBV5-1 and J usage is TRBJ2-7; 7 bases map to TRBD1. After removal of 2 bases from V and 2 bases from J, the junction contained 4 bases not matched to a gene. Germline lookup yields CDR1 SGHRS and CDR2 YFSETQ. The CDR3 extends over 14 amino acids. The CDR3 DNA reads TGCGCCAGCAGCTTCGGGACAGCTGCCTACGAGCAGTACTTC. Its translation is CASSFGTAAYEQYF.